These 15 T cell receptor beta chains were sequenced from one sample in a study of blood T cell repertoires in COVID-19. Data came from immunoSEQ multiplex PCR; TCRdb stores just in-frame clones and leaves some out. The profile shows 150,000 to 200,000 clones, just under 90% of them singletons. The specimen sequenced was peripheral blood. The origin of the receptors is a woman in her 70s with COVID-19, enrolled during active disease.

The chain carries TRBV29-1 and TRBJ2-1; 11 nucleotides agree with TRBD2. The ends lost 6 bases at V and 0 bases at J; junction bases unmatched: 7. The CDR3 covers 16 residues. CDR1 is SQVTM and CDR2 is ANQGSEA in the germline V gene. In DNA, the CDR3 is TGCAGCGTATCGGAGGGACTAGCGGCCTCCTACAATGAGCAGTTCTTC. Its translation: CSVSEGLAASYNEQFF.

In its sample, this clone was seen once. The chain carries TRBV2 and TRBJ1-6; possibly TRBD1 for D (5 bases). V was trimmed by 6 bases and J by 0 bases, leaving 12 bases between them. The V gene's germline CDR1 is SNHLY and CDR2 FYNNEI. The CDR3 is 16 amino acids. CDR3 coding DNA: TGTGCCAGCAGCCGGGACGGGGGCTCCTATAATTCACCCCTCCACTTT. Translated, it gives CASSRDGGSYNSPLHF.

The chain recombines TRBV19 with TRBJ1-1; a weak D match, TRBD1 (5 bases). The CDR3 loop spans 15 amino acids. V was cut by 9 bases and J by 2 bases, with 19 bases left in between. Germline-derived CDR1 and CDR2 are LNHDA and SQIVND (reference sequence). CDR3 coding DNA: TGTGCCAGCACTACCCTACTCAGGGATAACACTGAAGCTTTCTTT. The encoded protein is CASTTLLRDNTEAFF.

The chain joins TRBV27 to TRBJ1-4; 7 nucleotides agree with TRBD1. CDR1 and CDR2 (germline): MNHEY, SMNVEV (reference sequence). V shed 5 bases, J shed 0 bases, and the junction held 12 bases outside the gene matches. The CDR3 is made up of 18 amino acids. The CDR3 loop reads CASSPALRGYATNEKLFF. CDR3 DNA: TGTGCCAGCAGTCCCGCTCTCAGGGGGTATGCAACTAATGAAAAACTGTTTTTT.

This chain uses TRBV4-1 with TRBJ1-2; 7 bases line up with TRBD1. There are 16 residues in the CDR3. V lost 4 bases and J lost 6; bases outside the gene matches: 14. Per germline, CDR1 MGHRA and CDR2 YSYEKL. The CDR3 DNA reads TGCGCCAGCAGCCTACGACAGGGCCCCGAGTACCATGGCTACACCTTC. It specifies CASSLRQGPEYHGYTF.

In nucleotides, the CDR3 is TGTGCCAGTAGTGTCACAGGGAACACTGAAGCTTTCTTT. Protein product: CASSVTGNTEAFF. V gene TRBV19 combines with J gene TRBJ1-1; TRBD1 is a possible D gene (5 bases). Trimming removed 5 bases at V and 1 base at J, with 8 bases between. CDR1 and CDR2 from the germline V gene are LNHDA and SQIVND (reference sequence). CDR3 length: 13 residues.

This rearrangement joins TRBV20-1 to TRBJ2-5; D gene ambiguous. Germline assignment: CDR1 DFQATT and CDR2 SNEGSKA (reference sequence). The ends were cut back, 3 bases at V and 5 bases at J, with 13 bases in the middle. This CDR3 is 13 amino acids long. The CDR3 region is CSASIPGRETQYF. DNA for the CDR3: TGCAGTGCTAGTATCCCGGGTCGGGAGACCCAGTACTTC.

The gene calls are TRBV5-1 and TRBJ1-2, with 10 bases that match TRBD1. From germline, CDR1 is SGHRS and CDR2 YFSETQ. The CDR3 runs 17 residues. V lost 4 bases, J lost 4 bases, and 13 bases stayed unmatched. DNA for the CDR3: TGCGCCAGCAGCAAAGACCCCGGGACAGGGGATATCTATGGCTACACCTTC. It codes for CASSKDPGTGDIYGYTF.

This clone has just a few counts. This rearrangement joins TRBV19 to TRBJ1-4; D is uncertain. CDR3 length: 15 amino acids. The V gene's germline CDR1 is LNHDA and CDR2 SQIVND (reference sequence). V was clipped by 4 bases and J by 4 bases, with 13 bases between them. The CDR3 here is CASSTNRLFNEKLFF. Here the CDR3 DNA reads TGTGCCAGTAGTACCAACAGATTATTTAATGAAAAACTGTTTTTT.

The chain carries TRBV28 and TRBJ2-7, with TRBD1 as a possible D gene (6 bases). V lost 6 bases to trimming and J lost 3 bases, with 18 bases between them. The CDR3 totals 15 residues. Germline CDR1 MDHEN, CDR2 SYDVKM. Here the CDR3 DNA reads TGTGCCAGCAGAAATTCTCGACAGGTTTACTACGAGCAGTACTTC. This translates into CASRNSRQVYYEQYF.

The rearrangement joins TRBV19 to TRBJ2-1; 11 bases are shared with TRBD2. The germline V gene encodes CDR1 LNHDA and CDR2 SQIVND (reference sequence). CDR3 length: 15 residues. V lost 3 bases and J lost 10; bases outside the gene matches: 8. CDR3 protein: CASSISLAGGPEQFF. In DNA, the CDR3 is TGTGCCAGTAGTATTAGCCTAGCGGGGGGCCCCGAGCAGTTCTTC.

The chain uses TRBV5-6 and TRBJ2-5; tentative D call: TRBD2 (6 bases). Trimming stripped 4 bases from V and 5 bases from J, with 12 bases between. Germline V CDR1 and CDR2: SGHDT, YYEEEE. The CDR3 has 13 amino acids. CDR3 region: CASSQTRGETQYF. Written as DNA, the CDR3 is TGTGCCAGCAGCCAGACTAGAGGGGAGACCCAGTACTTC.

The V gene is TRBV6-5, the J gene TRBJ1-2; no definite D call. Per the germline V gene, CDR1 is MNHEY and CDR2 is SVGAGI. This CDR3 has 13 residues. V was trimmed by 6 bases and J by 8 bases, leaving 16 bases between them. The CDR3 protein is CASRGNGGLGYTF. In nucleotides, the CDR3 is TGTGCCAGCAGGGGGAACGGAGGACTGGGCTACACCTTC.

The chain combines TRBV29-1 with TRBJ2-5; D not resolved. Germline assignment: CDR1 SQVTM and CDR2 ANQGSEA. CDR3 length: 13 residues. The ends were cut back, 7 bases at V and 1 base at J, with 13 bases in the middle. CDR3 bases: TGCAGCGCCGCAGACGCAGGCCAAGAGACCCAGTACTTC. Amino acid sequence: CSAADAGQETQYF.

This clone appeared a single time. J is TRBJ2-5 and V is TRBV5-1, with D perhaps TRBD1 (6 bases). CDR1 is SGHRS, CDR2 YFSETQ, per germline. Trimming shortened V by 4 bases and J by 5 bases, and 15 bases separated the two germline ends. The CDR3 length is 14 residues. The CDR3 loop is CASSVDRVPETQYF. The CDR3 nucleotides are TGCGCCAGCAGCGTGGACAGAGTCCCCGAGACCCAGTACTTC.